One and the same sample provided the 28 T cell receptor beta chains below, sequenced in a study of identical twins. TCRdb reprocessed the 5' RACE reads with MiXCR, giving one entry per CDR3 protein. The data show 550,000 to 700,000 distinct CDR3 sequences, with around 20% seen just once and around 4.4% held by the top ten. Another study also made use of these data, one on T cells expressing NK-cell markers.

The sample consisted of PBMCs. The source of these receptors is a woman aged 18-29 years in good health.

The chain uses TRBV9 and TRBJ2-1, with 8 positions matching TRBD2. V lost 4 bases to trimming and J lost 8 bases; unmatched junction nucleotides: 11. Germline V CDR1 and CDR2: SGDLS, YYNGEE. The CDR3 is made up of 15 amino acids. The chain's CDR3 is CASSPSFSGADEQFF. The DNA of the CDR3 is TGTGCCAGCAGCCCCTCGTTTAGCGGGGCTGATGAGCAGTTCTTC.

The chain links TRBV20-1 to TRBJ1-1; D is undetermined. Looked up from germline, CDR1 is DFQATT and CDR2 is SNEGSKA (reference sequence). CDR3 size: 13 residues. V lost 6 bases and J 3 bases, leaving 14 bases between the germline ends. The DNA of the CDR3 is TGCAGTGCCCGGACCTTGGGTTACACTGAAGCTTTCTTT. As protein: CSARTLGYTEAFF.

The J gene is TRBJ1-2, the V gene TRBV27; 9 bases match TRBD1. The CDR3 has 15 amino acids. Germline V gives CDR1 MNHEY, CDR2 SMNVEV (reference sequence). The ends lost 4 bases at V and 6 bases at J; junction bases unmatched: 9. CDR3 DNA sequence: TGTGCCAGCAGTTCTCCCAGGACAGGGGACGATGGCTACACCTTC. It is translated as CASSSPRTGDDGYTF.

DNA for the CDR3: TGTGCCAGCAGCCAGGTGACTAGCGTCGATGAGCAGTTCTTC. This sequence encodes CASSQVTSVDEQFF. The chain links TRBV4-2 to TRBJ2-1; the match to TRBD2 covers 8 bases. Trimming cost V 3 bases and J 8 bases; bases outside gene matches: 6. The CDR3 runs to 14 residues. Germline V gene data show CDR1 as LGHNA and CDR2 as YNFKEQ.

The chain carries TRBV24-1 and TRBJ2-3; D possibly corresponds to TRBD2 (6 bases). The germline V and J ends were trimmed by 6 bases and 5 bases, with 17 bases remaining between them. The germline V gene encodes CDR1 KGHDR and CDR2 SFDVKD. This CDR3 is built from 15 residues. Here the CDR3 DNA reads TGTGCCACCAGTTTCGGGACTGCATACGGAGATACGCAGTATTTT. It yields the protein CATSFGTAYGDTQYF.

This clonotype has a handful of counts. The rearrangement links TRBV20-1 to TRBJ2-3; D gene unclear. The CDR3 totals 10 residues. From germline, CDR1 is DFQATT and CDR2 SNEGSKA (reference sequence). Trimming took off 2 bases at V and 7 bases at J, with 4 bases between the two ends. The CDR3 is CSARLNTQYF. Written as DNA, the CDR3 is TGCAGTGCTAGACTAAATACGCAGTATTTT.

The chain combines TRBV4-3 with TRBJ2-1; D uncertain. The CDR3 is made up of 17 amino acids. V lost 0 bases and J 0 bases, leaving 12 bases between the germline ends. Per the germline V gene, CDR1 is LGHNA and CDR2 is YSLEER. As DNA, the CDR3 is TGCGCCAGCAGCCAAGAACTGGGGTCGAGCTCCTACAATGAGCAGTTCTTC. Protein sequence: CASSQELGSSSYNEQFF.

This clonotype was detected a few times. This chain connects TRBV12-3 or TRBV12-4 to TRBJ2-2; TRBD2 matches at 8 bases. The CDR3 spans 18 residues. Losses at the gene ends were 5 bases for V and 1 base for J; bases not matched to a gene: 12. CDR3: CASSRPLTGGVNTGELFF. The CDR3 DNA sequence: TGTGCCAGCAGTCGACCTTTAACGGGGGGGGTGAACACCGGGGAGCTGTTTTTT.

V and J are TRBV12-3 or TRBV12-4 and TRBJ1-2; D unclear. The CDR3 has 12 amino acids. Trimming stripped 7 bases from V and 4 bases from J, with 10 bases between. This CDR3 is CASTRLSYGYTF. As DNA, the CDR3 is TGTGCCAGCACCAGACTGAGCTATGGCTACACCTTC.

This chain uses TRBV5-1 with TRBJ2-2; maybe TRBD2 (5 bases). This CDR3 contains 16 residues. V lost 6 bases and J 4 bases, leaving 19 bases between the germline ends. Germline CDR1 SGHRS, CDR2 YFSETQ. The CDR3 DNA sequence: TGCGCCAGCAACCCTTTGCCGACTACCCCCACCGGGGAGCTGTTTTTT. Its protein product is CASNPLPTTPTGELFF.

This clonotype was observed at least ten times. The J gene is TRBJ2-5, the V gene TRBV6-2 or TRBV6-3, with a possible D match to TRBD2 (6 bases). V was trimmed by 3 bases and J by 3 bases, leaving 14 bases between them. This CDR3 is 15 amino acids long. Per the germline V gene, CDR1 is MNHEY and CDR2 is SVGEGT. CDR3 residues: CASSYGSGRKETQYF. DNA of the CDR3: TGTGCCAGCAGTTATGGGAGCGGGCGAAAAGAGACCCAGTACTTC.

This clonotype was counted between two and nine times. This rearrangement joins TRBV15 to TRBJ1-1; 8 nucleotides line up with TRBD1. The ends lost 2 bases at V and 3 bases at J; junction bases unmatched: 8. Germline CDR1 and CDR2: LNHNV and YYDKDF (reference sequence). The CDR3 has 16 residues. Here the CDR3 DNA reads TGTGCCACCAGCAGACCCCGAACAGGGGGGCACACTGAAGCTTTCTTT. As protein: CATSRPRTGGHTEAFF.

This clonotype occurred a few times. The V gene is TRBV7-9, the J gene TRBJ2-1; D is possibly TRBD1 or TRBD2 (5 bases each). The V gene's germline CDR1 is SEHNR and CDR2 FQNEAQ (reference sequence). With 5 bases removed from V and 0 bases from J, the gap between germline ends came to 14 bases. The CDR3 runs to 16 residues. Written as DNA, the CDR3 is TGTGCCAGCAGCGTACTATGGGGGAGCTCCTACAATGAGCAGTTCTTC. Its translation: CASSVLWGSSYNEQFF.

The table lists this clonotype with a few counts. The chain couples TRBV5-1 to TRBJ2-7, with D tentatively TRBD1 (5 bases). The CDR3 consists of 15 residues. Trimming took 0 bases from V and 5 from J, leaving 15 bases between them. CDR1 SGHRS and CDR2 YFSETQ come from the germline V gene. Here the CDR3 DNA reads TGCGCCAGCAGCTTGGGACCAGGGAAGGGCAACGAGCAGTACTTC. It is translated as CASSLGPGKGNEQYF.

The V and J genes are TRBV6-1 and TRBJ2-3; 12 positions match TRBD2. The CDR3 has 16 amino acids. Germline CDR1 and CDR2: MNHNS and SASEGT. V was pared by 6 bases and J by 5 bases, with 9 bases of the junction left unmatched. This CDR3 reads CASSPLAGGPGDTQYF. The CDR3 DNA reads TGTGCCAGCAGCCCTCTAGCGGGAGGGCCGGGAGATACGCAGTATTTT.

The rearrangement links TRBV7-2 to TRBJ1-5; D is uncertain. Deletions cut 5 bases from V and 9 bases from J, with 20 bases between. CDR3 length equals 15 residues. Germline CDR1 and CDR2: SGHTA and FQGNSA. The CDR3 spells CASSHGAVETPPQHF. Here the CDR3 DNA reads TGTGCCAGCAGCCATGGCGCGGTGGAGACCCCGCCCCAGCATTTT.

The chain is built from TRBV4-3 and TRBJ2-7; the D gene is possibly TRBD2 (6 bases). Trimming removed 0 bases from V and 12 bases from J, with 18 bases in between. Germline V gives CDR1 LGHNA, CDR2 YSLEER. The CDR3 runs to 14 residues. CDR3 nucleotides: TGCGCCAGCAGCCAAGATTGGAGTGCGGAGGGGACGTACTTC. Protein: CASSQDWSAEGTYF.

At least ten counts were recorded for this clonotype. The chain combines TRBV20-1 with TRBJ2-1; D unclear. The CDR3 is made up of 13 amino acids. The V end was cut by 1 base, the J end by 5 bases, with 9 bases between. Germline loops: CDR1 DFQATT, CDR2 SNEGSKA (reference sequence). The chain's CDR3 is CSARGGLNNEQFF. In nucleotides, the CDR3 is TGCAGTGCTAGAGGAGGATTAAACAATGAGCAGTTCTTC.

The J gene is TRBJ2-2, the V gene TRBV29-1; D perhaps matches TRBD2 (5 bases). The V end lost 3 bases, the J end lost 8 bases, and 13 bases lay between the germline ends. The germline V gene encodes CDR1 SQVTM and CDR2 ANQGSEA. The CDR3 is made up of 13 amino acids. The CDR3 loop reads CSVERVQGGELFF. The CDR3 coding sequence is TGCAGCGTTGAGCGGGTCCAAGGGGGGGAGCTGTTTTTT.

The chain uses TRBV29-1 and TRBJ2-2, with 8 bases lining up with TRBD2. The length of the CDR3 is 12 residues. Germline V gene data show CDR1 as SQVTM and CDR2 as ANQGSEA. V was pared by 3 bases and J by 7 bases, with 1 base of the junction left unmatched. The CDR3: CSVEREVGELFF. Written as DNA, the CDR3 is TGCAGCGTTGAGCGGGAGGTCGGGGAGCTGTTTTTT.

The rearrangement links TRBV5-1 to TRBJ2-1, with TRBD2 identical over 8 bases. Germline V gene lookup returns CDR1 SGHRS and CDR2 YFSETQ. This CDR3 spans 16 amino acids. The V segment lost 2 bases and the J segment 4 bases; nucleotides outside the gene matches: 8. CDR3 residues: CASSFNSGKTYNEQFF. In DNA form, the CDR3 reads TGCGCCAGCAGCTTCAATAGCGGGAAAACGTACAATGAGCAGTTCTTC.

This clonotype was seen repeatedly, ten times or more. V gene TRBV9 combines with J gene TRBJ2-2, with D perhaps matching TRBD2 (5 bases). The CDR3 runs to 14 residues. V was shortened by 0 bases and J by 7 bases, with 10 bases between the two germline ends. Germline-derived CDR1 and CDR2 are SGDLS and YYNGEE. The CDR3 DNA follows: TGTGCCAGCAGCGTAGCCGGGATTCGCGGGGAGCTGTTTTTT. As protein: CASSVAGIRGELFF.

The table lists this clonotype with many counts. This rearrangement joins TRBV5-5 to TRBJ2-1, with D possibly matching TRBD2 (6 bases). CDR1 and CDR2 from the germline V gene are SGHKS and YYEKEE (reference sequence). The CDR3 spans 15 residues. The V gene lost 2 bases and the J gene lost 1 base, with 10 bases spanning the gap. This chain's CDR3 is CASSFGGTSYNEQFF. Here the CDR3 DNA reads TGTGCCAGCAGCTTCGGCGGGACTTCCTACAATGAGCAGTTCTTC.

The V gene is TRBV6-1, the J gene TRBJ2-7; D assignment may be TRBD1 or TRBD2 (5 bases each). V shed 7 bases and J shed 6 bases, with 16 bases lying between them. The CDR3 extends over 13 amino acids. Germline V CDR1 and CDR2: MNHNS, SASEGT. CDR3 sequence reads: CASTPRGGGEQYF. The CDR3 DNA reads TGTGCCAGCACCCCCCGTGGGGGTGGCGAGCAGTACTTC.

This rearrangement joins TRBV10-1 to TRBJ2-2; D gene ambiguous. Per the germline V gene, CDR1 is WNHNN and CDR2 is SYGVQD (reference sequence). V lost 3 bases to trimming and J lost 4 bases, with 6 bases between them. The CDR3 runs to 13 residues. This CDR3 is CASSDLRTGELFF. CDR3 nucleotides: TGCGCCAGCAGTGATCTGCGCACCGGGGAGCTGTTTTTT.

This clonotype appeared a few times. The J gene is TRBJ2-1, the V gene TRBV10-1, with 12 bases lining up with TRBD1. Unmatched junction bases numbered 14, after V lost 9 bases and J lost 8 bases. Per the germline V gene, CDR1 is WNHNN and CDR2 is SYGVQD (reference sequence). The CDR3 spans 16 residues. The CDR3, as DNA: TGCGCCAGTAATGACTACCGGGACAGGGGGCTTGATGAGCAGTTCTTC. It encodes CASNDYRDRGLDEQFF.

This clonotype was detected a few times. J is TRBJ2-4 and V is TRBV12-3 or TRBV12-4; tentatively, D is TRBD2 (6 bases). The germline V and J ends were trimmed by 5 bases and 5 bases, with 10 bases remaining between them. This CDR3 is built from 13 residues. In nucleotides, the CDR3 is TGTGCCAGCAGTAGGGGCGGGGAAAACATTCAGTACTTC. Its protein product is CASSRGGENIQYF.

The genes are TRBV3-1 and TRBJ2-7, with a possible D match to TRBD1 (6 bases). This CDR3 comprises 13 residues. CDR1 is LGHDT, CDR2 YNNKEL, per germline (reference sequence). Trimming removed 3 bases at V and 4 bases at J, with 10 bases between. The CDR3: CASSHAQGYEQYF. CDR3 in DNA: TGTGCCAGCAGCCACGCACAGGGATACGAGCAGTACTTC.